This T cell receptor beta chain stems from a study of T cell repertoires in cytomegalovirus infection. About the research overall: HLA-C-restricted CMV epitopes, recently identified, and well-studied HLA-B-restricted ones were used by the study. CMV infection plus the matching HLA type was flagged by public TCR beta signatures. General study findings and limits: CMV carriers with the relevant HLA were identified by cumulative public TCR beta family frequency. HLA-C-restricted, CMV-specific TCR beta clonotypes were dominant ex vivo.

TCRdb analysed the reads with MiXCR anew, one entry per CDR3 protein. The sample holds 75,000 to 100,000 distinct CDR3 sequences, approximately 32% seen once. V dropped 5 bases and J dropped 2; count of bases not matched to a gene: 8. This CDR3 spans 16 amino acids. Germline assignment: CDR1 MGHRA and CDR2 YSYEKL. Comment on this clonotype: Its antigen is still unknown.

The input for sequencing was CD8+ T cells from cultured PBMCs, taken from culture after CMV antigen stimulation. This TCR derives from a human donor in good health (CMV status not recorded). Some clones in this sample may be carry-over from other donors' samples. The chain combines TRBV4-1 with TRBJ2-3, with 9 bases that match TRBD1. The CDR3: CASSDTGTGLTDTQYF. The CDR3, as DNA: TGCGCCAGCAGCGATACCGGGACAGGGCTCACAGATACGCAGTATTTT.